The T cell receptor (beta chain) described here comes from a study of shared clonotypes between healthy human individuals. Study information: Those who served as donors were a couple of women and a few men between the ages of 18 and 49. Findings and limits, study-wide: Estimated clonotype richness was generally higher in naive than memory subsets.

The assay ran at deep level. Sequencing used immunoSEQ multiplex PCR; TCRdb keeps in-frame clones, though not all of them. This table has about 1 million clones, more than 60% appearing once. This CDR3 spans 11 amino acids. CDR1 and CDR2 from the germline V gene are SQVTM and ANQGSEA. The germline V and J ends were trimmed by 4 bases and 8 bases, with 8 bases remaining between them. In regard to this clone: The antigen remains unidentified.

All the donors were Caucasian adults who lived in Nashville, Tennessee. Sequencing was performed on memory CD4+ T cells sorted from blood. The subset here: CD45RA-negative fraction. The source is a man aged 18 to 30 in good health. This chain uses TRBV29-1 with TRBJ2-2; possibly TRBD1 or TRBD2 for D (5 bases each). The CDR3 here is CSVGGEGELFF. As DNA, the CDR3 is TGCAGCGTTGGAGGGGAAGGGGAGCTGTTTTTT.